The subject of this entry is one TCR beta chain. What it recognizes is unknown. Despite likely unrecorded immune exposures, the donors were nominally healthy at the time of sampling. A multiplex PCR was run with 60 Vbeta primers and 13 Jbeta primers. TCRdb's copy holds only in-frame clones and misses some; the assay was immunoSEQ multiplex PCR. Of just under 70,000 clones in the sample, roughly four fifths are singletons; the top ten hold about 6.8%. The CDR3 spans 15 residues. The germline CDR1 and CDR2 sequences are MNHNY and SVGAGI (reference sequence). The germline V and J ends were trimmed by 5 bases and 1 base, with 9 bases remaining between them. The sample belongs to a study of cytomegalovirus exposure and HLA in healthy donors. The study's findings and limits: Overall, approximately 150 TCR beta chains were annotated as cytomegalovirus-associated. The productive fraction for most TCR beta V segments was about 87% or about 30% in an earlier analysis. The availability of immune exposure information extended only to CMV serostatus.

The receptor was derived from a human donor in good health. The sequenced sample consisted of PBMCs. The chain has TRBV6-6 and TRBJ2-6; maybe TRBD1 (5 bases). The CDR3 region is CASSKTGSGANVLTF. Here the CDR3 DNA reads TGTGCCAGCAGTAAAACAGGTTCTGGGGCCAACGTCCTGACTTTC.